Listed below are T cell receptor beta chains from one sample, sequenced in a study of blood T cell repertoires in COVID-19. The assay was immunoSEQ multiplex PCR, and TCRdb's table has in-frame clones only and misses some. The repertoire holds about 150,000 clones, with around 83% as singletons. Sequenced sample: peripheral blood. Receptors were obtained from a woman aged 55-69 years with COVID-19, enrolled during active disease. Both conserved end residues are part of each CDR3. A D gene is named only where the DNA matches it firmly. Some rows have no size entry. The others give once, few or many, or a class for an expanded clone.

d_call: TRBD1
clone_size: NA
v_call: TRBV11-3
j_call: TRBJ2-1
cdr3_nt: TGTGCCAGCAGCGGGGACAGGGGGCAAAACAATGAGCAGTTCTTC
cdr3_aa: CASSGDRGQNNEQFF

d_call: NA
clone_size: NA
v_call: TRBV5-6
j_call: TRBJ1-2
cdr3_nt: TGTGCCAGCAGCCCCCTGCAGGAGGCGGATGGCTACACCTTC
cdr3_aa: CASSPLQEADGYTF

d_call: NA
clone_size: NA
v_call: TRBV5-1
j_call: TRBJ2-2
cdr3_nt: TGCGCCAGCAGCTTCACGGGGGAGGCCGGGGAGCTGTTTTTT
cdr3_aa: CASSFTGEAGELFF

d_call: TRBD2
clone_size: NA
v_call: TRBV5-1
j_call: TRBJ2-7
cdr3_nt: TGCGCCAGCAGCACCGGGACTAGCGGAGAGCAGTACTTC
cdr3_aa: CASSTGTSGEQYF

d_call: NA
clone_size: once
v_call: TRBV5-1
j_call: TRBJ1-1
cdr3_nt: TGCGCCAGCAGCTTGTCGGCTAGTCTGAACACTGAAGCTTTCTTT
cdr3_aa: CASSLSASLNTEAFF

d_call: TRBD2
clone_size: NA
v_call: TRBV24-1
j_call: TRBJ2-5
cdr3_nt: TGTGCCACCAGTGATTCCCCGACTAGCGGGGAAGAGACCCAGTACTTC
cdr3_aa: CATSDSPTSGEETQYF

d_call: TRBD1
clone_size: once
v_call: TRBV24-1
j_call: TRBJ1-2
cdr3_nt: TGTGCCACCAGTGACGCTGTGGGACAGACTTTCCCAGGCTATGGCTACACCTTC
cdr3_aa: CATSDAVGQTFPGYGYTF

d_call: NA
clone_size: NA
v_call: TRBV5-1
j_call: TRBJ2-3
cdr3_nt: TGCGCCAGCAGCCGTTACGCAGGGTCGGATACGCAGTATTTT
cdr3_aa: CASSRYAGSDTQYF

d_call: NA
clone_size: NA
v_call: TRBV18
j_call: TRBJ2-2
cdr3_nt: TGTGCCAGCTCCCTTTTTCAGACAGCCGGGGAGCTGTTTTTT
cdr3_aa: CASSLFQTAGELFF

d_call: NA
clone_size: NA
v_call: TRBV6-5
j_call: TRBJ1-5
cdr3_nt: TGTGCCAGCAGTTACTCGTGGGCCCAGCCCCAGCATTTT
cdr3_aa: CASSYSWAQPQHF

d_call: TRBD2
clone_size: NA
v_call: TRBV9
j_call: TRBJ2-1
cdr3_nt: TGTGCCAGCAGCGTAGTAGGAACTAGCGGGAGGGTCTACAATGAGCAGTTCTTC
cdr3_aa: CASSVVGTSGRVYNEQFF

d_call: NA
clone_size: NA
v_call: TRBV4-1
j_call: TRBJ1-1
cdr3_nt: TGCGCCAGCAGCCCTAGTGGGGGGACTGAAGCTTTCTTT
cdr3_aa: CASSPSGGTEAFF

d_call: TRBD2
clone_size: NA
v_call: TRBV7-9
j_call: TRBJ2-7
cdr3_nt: TGTGCCAGCAGCTTAGGGGGAGGCGGGAGGGAGCAGAGCGAGCAGTACTTC
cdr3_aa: CASSLGGGGREQSEQYF

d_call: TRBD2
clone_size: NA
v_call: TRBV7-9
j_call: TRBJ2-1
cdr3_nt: TGTGCCAGCAGCTTAGCGAGGGTAGCGGGAGGGCGCTCCTACAATGAGCAGTTCTTC
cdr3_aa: CASSLARVAGGRSYNEQFF

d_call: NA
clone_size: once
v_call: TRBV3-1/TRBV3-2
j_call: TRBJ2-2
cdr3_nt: TGTGCCAGCAGCCACCGCACCGGGGAGCTGTTTTTT
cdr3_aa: CASSHRTGELFF

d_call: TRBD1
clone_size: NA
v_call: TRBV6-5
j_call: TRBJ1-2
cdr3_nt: TGTGCCAGCAAACCGACAGGGGGGAACTATGGCTACACCTTC
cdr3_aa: CASKPTGGNYGYTF

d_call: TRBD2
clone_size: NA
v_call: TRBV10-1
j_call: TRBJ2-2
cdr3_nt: TGCGCCAGCAGTTCCAAGACTAGCGGGGGGAAGACCGGGGAGCTGTTTTTT
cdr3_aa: CASSSKTSGGKTGELFF

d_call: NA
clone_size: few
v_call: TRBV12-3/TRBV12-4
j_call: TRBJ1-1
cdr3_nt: TGTGCCAGCAGTTTAGATGTGAGGACTGAAGCTTTCTTT
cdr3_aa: CASSLDVRTEAFF

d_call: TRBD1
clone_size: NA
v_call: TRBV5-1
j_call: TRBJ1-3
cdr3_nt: TGCGCCAGCAGCGTTCAGGGGGGCTCTGGAAACACCATATATTTT
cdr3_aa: CASSVQGGSGNTIYF

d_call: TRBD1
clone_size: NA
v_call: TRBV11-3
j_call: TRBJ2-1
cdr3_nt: TGTGCCAGCAGCTTAGATCATTACAGGGGCCAGTTCTTC
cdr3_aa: CASSLDHYRGQFF

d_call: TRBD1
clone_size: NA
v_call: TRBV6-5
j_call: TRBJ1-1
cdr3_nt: TGTGCCAGTGCGGACAGGGGGCGCGGGGACACTGAAGCTTTCTTT
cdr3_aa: CASADRGRGDTEAFF

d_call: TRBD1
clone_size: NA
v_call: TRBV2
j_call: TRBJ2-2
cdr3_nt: TGTGCCAGCAGTCCGGGACAGGGAAGGACCGGGGAGCTGTTTTTT
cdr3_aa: CASSPGQGRTGELFF

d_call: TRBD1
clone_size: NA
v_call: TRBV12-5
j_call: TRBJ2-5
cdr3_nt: TGTGCTAGTGGCCCTGACAGGGCCGAGACCCAGTACTTC
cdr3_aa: CASGPDRAETQYF

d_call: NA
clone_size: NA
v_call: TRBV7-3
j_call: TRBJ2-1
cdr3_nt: TGTGCCAGCAGCTTAGGGCCGAGCTCCTACAATGAGCAGTTCTTC
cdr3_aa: CASSLGPSSYNEQFF

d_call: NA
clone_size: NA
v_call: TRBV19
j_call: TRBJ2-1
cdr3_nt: TGTGCCAGTAGCCCGCGCTACAATGAGCAGTTCTTC
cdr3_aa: CASSPRYNEQFF

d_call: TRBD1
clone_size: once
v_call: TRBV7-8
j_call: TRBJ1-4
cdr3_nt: TGTGCCAGCAGCTTACGGGACAGGGTTAATGAAAAACTGTTTTTT
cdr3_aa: CASSLRDRVNEKLFF

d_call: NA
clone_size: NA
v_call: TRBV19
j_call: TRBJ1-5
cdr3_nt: TGTGCCAGTAGTATTAGGCATCATCGGGATCAGCCCCAGCATTTT
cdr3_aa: CASSIRHHRDQPQHF

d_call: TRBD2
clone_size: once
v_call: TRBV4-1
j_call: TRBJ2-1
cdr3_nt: TGCGCCAGCAGCCAAGATCTAGCGGGAGGGTACAATGAGCAGTTCTTC
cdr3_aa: CASSQDLAGGYNEQFF

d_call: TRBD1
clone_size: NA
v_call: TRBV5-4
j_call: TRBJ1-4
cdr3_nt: TGTGCCAGCAGGAGGGACAGTAATGAAAAACTGTTTTTT
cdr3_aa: CASRRDSNEKLFF

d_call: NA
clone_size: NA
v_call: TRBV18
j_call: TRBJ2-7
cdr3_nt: TGTGCCAGCTCACCGCCGGGACTTAGGTACGAGCAGTACTTC
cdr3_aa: CASSPPGLRYEQYF

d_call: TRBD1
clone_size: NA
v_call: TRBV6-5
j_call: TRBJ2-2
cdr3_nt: TGTGCCAGCAGTTATGGGAGACAGGGGTCCGGGGAGCTGTTTTTT
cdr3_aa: CASSYGRQGSGELFF

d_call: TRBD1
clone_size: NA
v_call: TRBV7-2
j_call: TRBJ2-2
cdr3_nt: TGTGCCAGCAGCCCGGGCACAGGGGGCTCCGGGGAGCTGTTTTTT
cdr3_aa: CASSPGTGGSGELFF

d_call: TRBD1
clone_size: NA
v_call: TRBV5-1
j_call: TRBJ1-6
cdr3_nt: TGCGCCAGCAGCTTGGACTCGACAGGGTTAGTCCTCCACTTT
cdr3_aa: CASSLDSTGLVLHF

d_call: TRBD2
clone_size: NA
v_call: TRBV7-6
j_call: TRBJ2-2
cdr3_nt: TGTGCCAGCAGCCAGCATAGCGGGAGGGCCACCGGGGAGCTGTTTTTT
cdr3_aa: CASSQHSGRATGELFF

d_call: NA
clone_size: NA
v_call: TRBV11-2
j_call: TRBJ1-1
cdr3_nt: TGTGCCAGCAGCAACAGAGGGAAGGGTGGCACTGAAGCTTTCTTT
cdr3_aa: CASSNRGKGGTEAFF

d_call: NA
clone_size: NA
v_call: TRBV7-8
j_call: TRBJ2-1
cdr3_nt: TGTGCCAGCAGCTTAGGTGTCCTTAGTGGGAGTGGCGGTGAGCAGTTCTTC
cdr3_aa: CASSLGVLSGSGGEQFF

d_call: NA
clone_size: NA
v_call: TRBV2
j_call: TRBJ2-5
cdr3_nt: TGTGCCAGCAGTGAAATGTCCGGCAGTTCGGGGGAGACCCAGTACTTC
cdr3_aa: CASSEMSGSSGETQYF

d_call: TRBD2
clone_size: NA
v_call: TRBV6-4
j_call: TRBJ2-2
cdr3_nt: TGTACCAGCAGTGACTCGGGGGCTAGCGGGAGAACGGGGGAGCTGTTTTTT
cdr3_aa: CTSSDSGASGRTGELFF

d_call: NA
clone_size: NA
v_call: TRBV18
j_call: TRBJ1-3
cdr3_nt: TGTGCCAGCTCACCTCTGAGGGACTCTGGAAACACCATATATTTT
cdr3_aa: CASSPLRDSGNTIYF

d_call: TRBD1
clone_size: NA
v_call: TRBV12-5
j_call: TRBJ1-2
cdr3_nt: TGTGCTAGTGGTTTGGTAACAGGGGCCTACACCTTC
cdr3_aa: CASGLVTGAYTF

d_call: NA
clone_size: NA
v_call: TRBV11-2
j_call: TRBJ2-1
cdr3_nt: TGTGCCAGCAGCTTAGATCCCCGGGGGGCCTCCTACAATGAGCAGTTCTTC
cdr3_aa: CASSLDPRGASYNEQFF

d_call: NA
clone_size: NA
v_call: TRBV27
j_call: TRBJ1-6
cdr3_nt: TGTGCCAGCAGTTTATTTCGGAATTCACCCCTCCACTTT
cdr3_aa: CASSLFRNSPLHF

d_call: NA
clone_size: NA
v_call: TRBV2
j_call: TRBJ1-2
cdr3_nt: TGTGCCAGCAGTGAAGGACAGGACTATGGCTACACCTTC
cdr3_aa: CASSEGQDYGYTF

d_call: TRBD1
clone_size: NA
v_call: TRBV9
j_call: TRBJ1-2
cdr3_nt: TGTGCCAGCAGCGTAGGAGGACAGGGACATGGCTACACCTTC
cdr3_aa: CASSVGGQGHGYTF

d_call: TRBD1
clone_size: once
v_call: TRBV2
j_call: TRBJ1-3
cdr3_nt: TGTGCCAGCAGTTTAAGACAGGGACCATCAGGAAACACCATATATTTT
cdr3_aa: CASSLRQGPSGNTIYF

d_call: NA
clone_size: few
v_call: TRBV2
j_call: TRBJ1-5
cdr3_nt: TGTGCCAGCAGTGAGGACTATGGGGGTCAGCCCCAGCATTTT
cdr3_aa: CASSEDYGGQPQHF

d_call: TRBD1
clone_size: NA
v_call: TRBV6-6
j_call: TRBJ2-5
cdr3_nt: TGTGCCAGCAGCCCTAGGGACAGGGGAGGTGAGACCCAGTACTTC
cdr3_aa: CASSPRDRGGETQYF

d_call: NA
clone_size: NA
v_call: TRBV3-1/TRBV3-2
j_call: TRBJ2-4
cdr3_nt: TGTGCCAGCAGCCAAGGTTCTTCCAAAAACATTCAGTACTTC
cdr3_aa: CASSQGSSKNIQYF